This T cell receptor (beta chain) was sequenced in a study of CD8+CD57+ T cells in acquired aplastic anemia. As for the study in general: The sorted CD4+ and CD8+ cells yielded an average around 3.2 ug of DNA.

CDR1 and CDR2 from the germline V gene are SGHTA and FQGTGA. The CDR3 spans 15 residues. V dropped 1 base and J dropped 8; count of bases not matched to a gene: 8. This clonotype is a singleton in its sample. A much larger clone differs from this one at a single base, so this may be a read error. Investigators profiled TCR beta VDJ and CDR3 from genomic DNA template. TCRdb re-called the reads with MiXCR, one entry per CDR3 protein. Among 150,000 to 200,000 distinct CDR3 sequences listed, around 40% were seen once. Material: sorted CD4+, CD8+, or CD8+CD57+ T cells (not recorded which) from PBMCs. The clonotype comes from a human donor in good health. The chain recombines TRBV7-3 with TRBJ2-1, with 7 bases matching TRBD2. CDR3 DNA sequence: TGTGCCAGCAGCTTAATAAGAGAGCGGGACTATGAGCAGTTCTTC. This codes for CASSLIRERDYEQFF. Full variable domain (outside the CDR3, taken from reference TRBV7-3 and TRBJ2-1): GAGVSQTPSNKVTEKGKYVELRCDPISGHTALYWYRQSLGQGPEFLIYFQGTGAADDSGLPNDRFFAVRPEGSVSTLKIQRTERGDSAVYLCASSLIRERDYEQFFGPGTRLTVL.